These 13 T cell receptor beta chains originate from one sample sequenced in a study of T cell changes during pregnancy in multiple sclerosis. The method was immunoSEQ multiplex PCR; TCRdb's version includes in-frame clones alone and lacks a portion of them. The top ten hold roughly 1.2% of the sample, which has about 44,000 clones, approximately 90% seen once. The sample consisted of CD4+ T cells from peripheral blood mononuclear cells, taken after pregnancy. The receptor source for this set is a female donor with multiple sclerosis, enrolled in a pregnancy study.

The chain is built from TRBV19 and TRBJ2-3, with TRBD1 matching over 8 bases. The CDR3 extends over 14 amino acids. Trimming cost V 8 bases and J 5 bases; bases outside gene matches: 9. The V gene's germline CDR1 is LNHDA and CDR2 SQIVND (reference sequence). In nucleotides, the CDR3 is TGTGCCAGTGGGGTCAGGGGGCAGGAAGATACGCAGTATTTT. It codes for CASGVRGQEDTQYF.

As to this clone: At one end, the junction sequence differs from germline, possibly due to a read error. V gene TRBV2 combines with J gene TRBJ1-5, with 7 bases identical to TRBD1. This CDR3 is built from 16 residues. The germline V gene encodes CDR1 SNHLY and CDR2 FYNNEI. The CDR3 DNA sequence: TGTGCCAGCAGAGAAGGGGGCCCGGCTTTAAATCAGCCCCAGCATTTT. Its translation is CASREGGPALNQPQHF.

The V gene is TRBV10-3, the J gene TRBJ1-4; 7 bases map to TRBD1. Losses at the gene ends were 4 bases for V and 7 bases for J; bases not matched to a gene: 6. This CDR3 region has 14 residues. Germline CDR1 is ENHRY and CDR2 is SYGVKD. The CDR3 is CAISGTGVREKLFF. The CDR3 region has the DNA TGTGCCATCAGTGGAACAGGGGTTCGTGAAAAACTGTTTTTT.

The rearrangement links TRBV18 to TRBJ1-3; D possibly corresponds to TRBD1 (5 bases). Germline lookup yields CDR1 KGHSH and CDR2 LQKENI. V lost 4 bases, J lost 0 bases, and 13 bases lay in between. There are 16 residues in the CDR3. CDR3: CASSLVGTLSGNTIYF. As DNA, the CDR3 is TGTGCCAGCTCACTAGTGGGGACTCTCTCTGGAAACACCATATATTTT. Drawing the rest from reference TRBV18 and TRBJ1-3, the complete variable domain is NAGVMQNPRHLVRRRGQEARLRCSPMKGHSHVYWYRQLPEEGLKFMVYLQKENIIDESGMPKERFSAEFPKEGPSILRIQQVVRGDSAAYFCASSLVGTLSGNTIYFGEGSWLTVV.

The chain has TRBV28 and TRBJ2-7; 10 bases are shared with TRBD1. Germline V gene sequence: CDR1 MDHEN, CDR2 SYDVKM. Losses at the gene ends were 6 bases for V and 1 base for J; bases not matched to a gene: 6. CDR3 size: 15 residues. The CDR3 nucleotides read TGTGCCAGCAGACTTGACAGGGGGCTTTCCTACGAGCAGTACTTC. This encodes CASRLDRGLSYEQYF. Using reference TRBV28 and TRBJ2-7 for the parts outside the CDR3, the full variable domain is DVKVTQSSRYLVKRTGEKVFLECVQDMDHENMFWYRQDPGLGLRLIYFSYDVKMKEKGDIPEGYSVSREKKERFSLILESASTNQTSMYLCASRLDRGLSYEQYFGPGTRLTVT.

The chain joins TRBV4-3 to TRBJ1-5; D may be TRBD1 (5 bases). The length of the CDR3 is 14 residues. The V end lost 0 bases, the J end lost 5 bases, and 8 bases lay between the germline ends. Germline V CDR1 and CDR2: LGHNA, YSLEER. CDR3: CASSQDRGYQPQHF. The CDR3 DNA sequence: TGCGCCAGCAGCCAAGATAGGGGTTATCAGCCCCAGCATTTT.

This chain connects TRBV6-1 to TRBJ1-3, with D possibly matching TRBD1 (5 bases). The germline V gene encodes CDR1 MNHNS and CDR2 SASEGT. CDR3 size: 17 residues. V lost 5 bases and J lost 0, with 17 bases in between. The CDR3 loop reads CASSQGTPGLSGNTIYF. In nucleotides, the CDR3 is TGTGCCAGCAGTCAAGGGACTCCGGGCCTCTCTGGAAACACCATATATTTT.

V is TRBV5-1 and J is TRBJ2-5; 7 nucleotides agree with TRBD2. The germline CDR1 and CDR2 sequences are SGHRS and YFSETQ. V lost 3 bases to trimming and J lost 1 base; unmatched junction nucleotides: 6. CDR3 length: 15 residues. The CDR3 sequence is CASSSGGQLQETQYF. CDR3 DNA sequence: TGCGCCAGCAGCTCGGGAGGACAACTCCAAGAGACCCAGTACTTC.

This chain connects TRBV6-1 to TRBJ2-2; TRBD2 agrees at 7 bases. V gave up 4 bases and J gave up 3 bases; unmatched junction bases: 5. Germline CDR1 is MNHNS and CDR2 is SASEGT. CDR3 size: 15 residues. The CDR3 region has the DNA TGTGCCAGCAGTGGGAGGCTAGCGGACACCGGGGAGCTGTTTTTT. This codes for CASSGRLADTGELFF.

This chain joins TRBV11-1 and TRBJ1-1; tentatively, D is TRBD1 (5 bases). This CDR3 is built from 14 residues. The V gene's germline CDR1 is SGHAT and CDR2 FQDESV (reference sequence). Trimming shortened V by 5 bases and J by 1 base, and 11 bases separated the two germline ends. The CDR3 loop is CASSRQIGNTEAFF. For the CDR3, the DNA is TGTGCCAGCAGCCGACAGATAGGGAACACTGAAGCTTTCTTT. Combining the CDR3 with reference TRBV11-1 and TRBJ1-1 gives the whole variable domain EAEVAQSPRYKITEKSQAVAFWCDPISGHATLYWYRQILGQGPELLVQFQDESVVDDSQLPKDRFSAERLKGVDSTLKIQPAELGDSAMYLCASSRQIGNTEAFFGQGTRLTVV.

V usage is TRBV6-5 and J usage is TRBJ2-7; 7 nucleotides line up with TRBD2. This CDR3 has 14 residues. Germline assignment: CDR1 MNHEY and CDR2 SVGAGI. J gave up 6 bases and V 4 bases, and 9 bases lay outside the gene matches. CDR3 nucleotide sequence: TGTGCCAGCAGTTCCGGTGCGGGAGCGTCCGAGCAGTACTTC. As protein: CASSSGAGASEQYF.

The V and J genes are TRBV7-9 and TRBJ2-2; 8 bases agree with TRBD1. Trimming cost V 5 bases and J 1 base; bases outside gene matches: 3. Germline CDR1 and CDR2: SEHNR and FQNEAQ (reference sequence). The CDR3 contains 15 residues. The CDR3 loop reads CASSQGQGNTGELFF. The CDR3 DNA sequence: TGTGCCAGCAGCCAAGGACAGGGGAACACCGGGGAGCTGTTTTTT.

V usage is TRBV4-2 and J usage is TRBJ2-7, with 7 bases aligning to TRBD2. Germline CDR1 reads LGHNA; CDR2 reads YNFKEQ. The ends lost 2 bases at V and 5 bases at J; junction bases unmatched: 12. The CDR3 sequence is 16 residues long. CDR3 coding DNA: TGTGCCAGCAGCCAAAGGGGATCGGCGGGAGCAGACGAGCAGTACTTC. As protein: CASSQRGSAGADEQYF.